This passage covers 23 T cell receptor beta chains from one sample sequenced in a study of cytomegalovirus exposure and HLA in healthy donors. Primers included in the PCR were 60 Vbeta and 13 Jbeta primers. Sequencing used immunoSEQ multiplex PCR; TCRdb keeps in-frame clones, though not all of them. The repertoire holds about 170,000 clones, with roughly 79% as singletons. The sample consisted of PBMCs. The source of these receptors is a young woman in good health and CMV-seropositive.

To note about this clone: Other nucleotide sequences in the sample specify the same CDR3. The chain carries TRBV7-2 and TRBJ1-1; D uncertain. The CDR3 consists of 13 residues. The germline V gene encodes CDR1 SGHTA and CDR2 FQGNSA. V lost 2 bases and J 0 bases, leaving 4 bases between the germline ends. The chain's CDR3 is CASSLHMNTEAFF. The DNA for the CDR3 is TGTGCCAGCAGCTTACACATGAACACTGAAGCTTTCTTT. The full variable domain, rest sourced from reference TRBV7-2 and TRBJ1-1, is GAGVSQSPSNKVTEKGKDVELRCDPISGHTALYWYRQSLGQGLEFLIYFQGNSAPDKSGLPSDRFSAERTGGSVSTLTIQRTQQEDSAVYLCASSLHMNTEAFFGQGTRLTVV.

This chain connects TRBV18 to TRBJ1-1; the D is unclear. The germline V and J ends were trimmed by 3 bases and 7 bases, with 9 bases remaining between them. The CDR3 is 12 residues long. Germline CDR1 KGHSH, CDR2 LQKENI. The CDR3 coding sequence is TGTGCCAGCTCACCTCTGGGAGATGAAGCTTTCTTT. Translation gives CASSPLGDEAFF.

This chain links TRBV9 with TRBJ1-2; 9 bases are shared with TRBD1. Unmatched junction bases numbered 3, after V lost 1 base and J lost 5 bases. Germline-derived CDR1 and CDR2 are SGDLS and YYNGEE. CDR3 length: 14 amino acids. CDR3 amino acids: CASSVRGQGYGYTF. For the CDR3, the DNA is TGTGCCAGCAGCGTAAGAGGACAGGGGTATGGCTACACCTTC. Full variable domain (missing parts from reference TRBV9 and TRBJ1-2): DSGVTQTPKHLITATGQRVTLRCSPRSGDLSVYWYQQSLDQGLQFLIQYYNGEERAKGNILERFSAQQFPDLHSELNLSSLELGDSALYFCASSVRGQGYGYTFGSGTRLTVV.

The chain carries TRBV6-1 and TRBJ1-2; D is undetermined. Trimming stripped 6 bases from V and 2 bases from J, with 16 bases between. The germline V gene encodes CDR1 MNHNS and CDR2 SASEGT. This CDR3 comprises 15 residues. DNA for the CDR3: TGTGCCAGCAGCGATCCCGGGATAAGAAACTATGGCTACACCTTC. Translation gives CASSDPGIRNYGYTF.

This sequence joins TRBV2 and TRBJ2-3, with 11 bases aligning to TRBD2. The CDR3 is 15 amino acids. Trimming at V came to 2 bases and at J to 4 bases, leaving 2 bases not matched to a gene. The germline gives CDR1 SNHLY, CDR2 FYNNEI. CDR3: CASSEHSGGADTQYF. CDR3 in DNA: TGTGCCAGCAGTGAACATAGCGGGGGGGCAGATACGCAGTATTTT.

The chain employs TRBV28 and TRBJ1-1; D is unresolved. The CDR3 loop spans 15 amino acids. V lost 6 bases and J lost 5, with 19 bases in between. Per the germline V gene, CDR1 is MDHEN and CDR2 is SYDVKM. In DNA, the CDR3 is TGTGCCAGCAGCGCGAGTCGGGGTTTAGGAACTGAAGCTTTCTTT. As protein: CASSASRGLGTEAFF.

The CDR3 reads CASSSWPLDRGLGELFF. The CDR3 bases are TGTGCCAGCAGCTCCTGGCCGCTGGACAGGGGGTTGGGGGAGCTGTTTTTT. The gene calls are TRBV5-4 and TRBJ2-2; 10 bases map to TRBD1. The V gene's germline CDR1 is SGHNT and CDR2 YYREEE (reference sequence). The V segment lost 3 bases and the J segment 8 bases; nucleotides outside the gene matches: 13. This CDR3 comprises 17 residues.

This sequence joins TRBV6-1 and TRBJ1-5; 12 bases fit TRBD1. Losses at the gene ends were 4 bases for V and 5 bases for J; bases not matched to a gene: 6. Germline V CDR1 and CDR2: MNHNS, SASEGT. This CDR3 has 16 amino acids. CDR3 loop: CASSVRDRGRDQPQHF. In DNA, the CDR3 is TGTGCCAGCAGTGTCCGGGACAGGGGGCGGGATCAGCCCCAGCATTTT.

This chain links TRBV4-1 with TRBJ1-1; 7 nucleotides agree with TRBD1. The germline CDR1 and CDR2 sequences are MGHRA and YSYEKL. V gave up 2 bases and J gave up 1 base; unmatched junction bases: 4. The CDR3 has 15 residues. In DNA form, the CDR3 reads TGCGCCAGCAGCCAATCCGGGACAGAGAACACTGAAGCTTTCTTT. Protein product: CASSQSGTENTEAFF.

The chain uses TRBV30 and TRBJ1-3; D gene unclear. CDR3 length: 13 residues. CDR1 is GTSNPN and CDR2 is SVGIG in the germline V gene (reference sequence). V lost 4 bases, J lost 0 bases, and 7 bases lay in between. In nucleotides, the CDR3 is TGTGCCTGGAAGTGGAGCTCTGGAAACACCATATATTTT. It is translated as CAWKWSSGNTIYF. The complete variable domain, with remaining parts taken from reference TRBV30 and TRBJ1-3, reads SQTIHQWPATLVQPVGSPLSLECTVEGTSNPNLYWYRQAAGRGLQLLFYSVGIGQISSEVPQNLSASRPQDRQFILSSKKLLLSDSGFYLCAWKWSSGNTIYFGEGSWLTVV.

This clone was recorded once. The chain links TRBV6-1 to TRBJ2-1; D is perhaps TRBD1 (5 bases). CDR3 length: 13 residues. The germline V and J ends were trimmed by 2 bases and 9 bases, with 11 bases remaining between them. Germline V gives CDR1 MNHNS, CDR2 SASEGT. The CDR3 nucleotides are TGTGCCAGCAGTGAATTGACAGCTCCTGAGCAGTTCTTC. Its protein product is CASSELTAPEQFF.

CDR3: CASSIGTGQGLEKLFF. The CDR3 DNA is TGTGCCAGTAGTATTGGCACCGGGCAGGGCCTTGAAAAACTGTTTTTT. The rearrangement joins TRBV19 to TRBJ1-4, with D perhaps matching TRBD1 (5 bases). This CDR3 has 16 residues. CDR1 is LNHDA and CDR2 is SQIVND in the germline V gene (reference sequence). Trimming took 3 bases from V and 7 from J, leaving 18 bases between them.

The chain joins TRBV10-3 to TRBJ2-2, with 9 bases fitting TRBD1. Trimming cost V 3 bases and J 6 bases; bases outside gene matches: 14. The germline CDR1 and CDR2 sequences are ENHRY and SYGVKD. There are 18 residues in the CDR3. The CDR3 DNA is TGTGCCATCAGTGACAGAATTAAAGGGGACAGGGTCTCCGGGGAGCTGTTTTTT. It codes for CAISDRIKGDRVSGELFF.

The CDR3 nucleotides read TGTGCCAGCAGTTACACAGGGGGAAGCACAGATACGCAGTATTTT. Translating it yields CASSYTGGSTDTQYF. This chain links TRBV6-5 with TRBJ2-3; 8 nucleotides match TRBD1. This CDR3 region has 15 residues. Germline CDR1 and CDR2: MNHEY and SVGAGI. V shed 2 bases, J shed 0 bases, and the junction held 1 base outside the gene matches.

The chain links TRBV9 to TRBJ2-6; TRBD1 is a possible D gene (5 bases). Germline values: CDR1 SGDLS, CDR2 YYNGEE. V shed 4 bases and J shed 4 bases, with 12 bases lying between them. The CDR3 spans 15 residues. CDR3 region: CASSIAGSGANVLTF. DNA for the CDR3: TGTGCCAGCAGCATCGCAGGGTCCGGGGCCAACGTCCTGACTTTC.

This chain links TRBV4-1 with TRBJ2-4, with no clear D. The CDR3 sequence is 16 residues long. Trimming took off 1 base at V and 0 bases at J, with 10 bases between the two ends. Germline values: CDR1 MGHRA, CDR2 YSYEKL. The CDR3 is CASSQGHQLAKNIQYF. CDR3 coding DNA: TGCGCCAGCAGCCAAGGACACCAGCTAGCCAAAAACATTCAGTACTTC.

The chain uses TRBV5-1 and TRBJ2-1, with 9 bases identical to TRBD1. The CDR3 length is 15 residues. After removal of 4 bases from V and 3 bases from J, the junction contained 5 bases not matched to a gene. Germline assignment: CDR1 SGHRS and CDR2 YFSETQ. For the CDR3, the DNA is TGCGCCAGCAGCGCCACAGGGGGCAGCTACAATGAGCAGTTCTTC. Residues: CASSATGGSYNEQFF.

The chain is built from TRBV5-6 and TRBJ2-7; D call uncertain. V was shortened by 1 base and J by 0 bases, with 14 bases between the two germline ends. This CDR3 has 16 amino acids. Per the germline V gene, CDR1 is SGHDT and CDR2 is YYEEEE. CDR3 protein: CASSLLPSSVSYEQYF. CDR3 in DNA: TGTGCCAGCAGCTTGCTTCCTAGTTCAGTCTCCTACGAGCAGTACTTC.

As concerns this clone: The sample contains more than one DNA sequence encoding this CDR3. This chain's CDR3 is CASSLGSSYNSPLHF. In DNA form, the CDR3 reads TGCGCCAGCAGCTTGGGCAGCTCCTATAATTCACCCCTCCACTTT. J is TRBJ1-6 and V is TRBV5-1; D is ambiguous. The CDR3 has 15 residues. Trimming cost V 0 bases and J 0 bases, with 4 bases left between them. CDR1 and CDR2 (germline): SGHRS, YFSETQ.

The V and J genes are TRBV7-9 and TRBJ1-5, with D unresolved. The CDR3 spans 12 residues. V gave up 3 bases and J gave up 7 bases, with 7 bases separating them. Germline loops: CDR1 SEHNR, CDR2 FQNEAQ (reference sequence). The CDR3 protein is CASSFARQPQHF. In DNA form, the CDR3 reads TGTGCCAGCAGCTTCGCGAGGCAGCCCCAGCATTTT.

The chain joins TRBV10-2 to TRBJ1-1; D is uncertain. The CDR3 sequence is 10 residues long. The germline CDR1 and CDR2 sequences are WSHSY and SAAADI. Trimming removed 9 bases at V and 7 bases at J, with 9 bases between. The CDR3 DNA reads TGCGCCAGTGGGCCAGGTGAAGCTTTCTTT. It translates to CASGPGEAFF.

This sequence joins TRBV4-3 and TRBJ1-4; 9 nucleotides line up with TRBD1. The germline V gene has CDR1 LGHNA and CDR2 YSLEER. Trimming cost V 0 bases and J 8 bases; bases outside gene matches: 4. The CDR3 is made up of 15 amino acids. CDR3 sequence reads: CASSQEGTGSEKLFF. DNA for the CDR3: TGCGCCAGCAGCCAAGAGGGGACAGGGTCCGAAAAACTGTTTTTT.

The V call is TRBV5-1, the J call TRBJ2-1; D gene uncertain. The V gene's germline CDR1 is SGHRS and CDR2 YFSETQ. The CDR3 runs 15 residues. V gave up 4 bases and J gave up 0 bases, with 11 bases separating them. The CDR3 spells CASSPTQSSYNEQFF. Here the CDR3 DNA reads TGCGCCAGCAGCCCCACACAAAGCTCCTACAATGAGCAGTTCTTC.